Presented here are 4 T cell receptor beta chains from one specimen sequenced in a study of T-cell reconstitution after alpha-beta-depleted transplantation in children (TCRdb year 2016). The treatment or condition label for this specimen denotes: allogeneic hematopoietic cell transplantation with graft depleted of TCRalphabeta T cells and CD19 B cells. The protocol used for the library was PCR. Data came from an Illumina HiSeq 2500. TCR libraries were prepared with molecular barcoding, using unique molecular identifiers to normalize TCRbeta repertoire quantification. TCRdb's own reprocessing of the public reads used fastp at Q25 and MiXCR and kept productive beta chains. All rows with the same CDR3 protein become a single entry with the most common DNA and genes. Here the sample has fewer than 750,000 distinct CDR3 sequences; roughly 23% occur a single time. Clones ranked in the top ten supply approximately 14% of the sample.

Sequences were derived from PBMCs, mostly from graft donor cells, sampled 360 days after TCRalphabeta/CD19-depleted stem cell transplant. The receptors here all came from a boy less than two years old who had a stem cell transplant for acute myeloid leukemia, so the T cells may come from the graft donor.

The rearrangement links TRBV7-9 to TRBJ2-7; perhaps D is TRBD1 or TRBD2 (5 bases each). Trimming removed 5 bases from V and 6 bases from J, with 14 bases in between. CDR3 length: 13 residues. The V gene's germline CDR1 is SEHNR and CDR2 FQNEAQ (reference sequence). CDR3 amino acids: CASSDGQRGEQYF. DNA of the CDR3: TGTGCCAGCAGCGACGGCCAGAGGGGCGAGCAGTACTTC.

This sequence joins TRBV9 and TRBJ1-1; tentatively, D is TRBD1 (6 bases). Trimming took 3 bases from V and 1 from J, leaving 10 bases between them. CDR1 and CDR2 (germline): SGDLS, YYNGEE. This CDR3 is 14 amino acids long. The CDR3 sequence is CASSEGGANTEAFF. The CDR3 coding sequence is TGTGCCAGCAGCGAGGGGGGGGCGAACACTGAAGCTTTCTTT.

The gene calls are TRBV5-6 and TRBJ1-5, with 7 nucleotides matching TRBD1. The V and J ends lost 6 bases and 3 bases, in that order; junction bases with no gene match: 6. The CDR3 runs 14 residues. The germline V gene has CDR1 SGHDT and CDR2 YYEEEE. For the CDR3, the DNA is TGTGCCAGCATCAAGACAGGGACCAATCAGCCCCAGCATTTT. It yields the protein CASIKTGTNQPQHF.

The rearrangement links TRBV28 to TRBJ2-2; a weak D match, TRBD1 (6 bases). CDR3 length: 16 amino acids. V was pared by 7 bases and J by 4 bases, with 19 bases between. Germline lookup yields CDR1 MDHEN and CDR2 SYDVKM. The CDR3 loop reads CASTSHGRGPTGELFF. CDR3 bases: TGTGCCAGCACCTCGCACGGCAGGGGACCCACCGGGGAGCTGTTTTTT.